Described below is a single TCR beta chain sequence and its context. The PCR was carried out with 60 Vbeta primers and 13 Jbeta primers. In the source study's methods: In a later analysis, the count reached roughly 80 million unique TCR beta chains, with 9 million to 11 million shared. Repertoires were generated with immunoSEQ multiplex PCR, while TCRdb's copy carries only in-frame clones and drops some. The V and J calls and clone size were taken over from that table, and D and trimming were inferred from the DNA. The sample contains over 150,000 clones, 60% to 80% of which appear only once. This entry belongs to a study of cytomegalovirus exposure and HLA in healthy donors. Trimming shortened V by 4 bases and J by 0 bases, and 7 bases separated the two germline ends. This CDR3 is built from 13 residues. Looked up from germline, CDR1 is GTSNPN and CDR2 is SVGIG (reference sequence).

The chain carries TRBV30 and TRBJ2-1; D perhaps matches TRBD2 (5 bases). Material for sequencing was PBMCs. The TCR was taken from a man between 25 and 39 years old in good health and CMV-seropositive. The CDR3 DNA reads TGTGCCTGGATTGGGAGCTCCTACAATGAGCAGTTCTTC. Translation: CAWIGSSYNEQFF.